Listed here are 5 T cell receptor beta chains from one sample, sequenced in a study of shared clonotypes between healthy human individuals. Sequencing was performed with immunoSEQ multiplex PCR; in TCRdb, only in-frame clones are kept and a portion is missing. The repertoire consists of some 1,100,000 clones, with 70% to 80% occurring once and the leading ten covering 0.52%. Sequencing was carried out using memory CD4+ T cells from PBMCs. Subset described: CD45RA-negative fraction. These receptors were obtained from a man younger than 30 in good health. Some clones in this sample may be carry-over from other donors' samples.

The chain uses TRBV7-2 and TRBJ2-7; the match to TRBD2 covers 11 bases. Germline V gene sequence: CDR1 SGHTA, CDR2 FQGNSA. CDR3 length equals 15 residues. With V trimmed by 0 bases and J by 5 bases, 3 bases remained unmatched. The CDR3 protein is CASSLALLAGDEQYF. CDR3 coding DNA: TGTGCCAGCAGCTTAGCTTTACTAGCGGGAGACGAGCAGTACTTC.

The V call is TRBV6-5, the J call TRBJ2-1; D uncertain. This CDR3 contains 15 residues. With 2 bases removed from V and 0 bases from J, the gap between germline ends came to 8 bases. Germline V gene lookup returns CDR1 MNHEY and CDR2 SVGAGI. DNA for the CDR3: TGTGCCAGCAGTTACCGAGACACCTCCTACAATGAGCAGTTCTTC. Translating it yields CASSYRDTSYNEQFF.

V is TRBV9 and J is TRBJ1-2; D remains ambiguous. The V gene lost 0 bases and the J gene lost 8 bases, with 11 bases spanning the gap. CDR3 size: 13 residues. Germline V gene data show CDR1 as SGDLS and CDR2 as YYNGEE. The CDR3 here is CASSVVTDRGYTF. The DNA for the CDR3 is TGTGCCAGCAGCGTAGTCACCGATAGGGGCTACACCTTC.

The J gene is TRBJ1-5, the V gene TRBV4-1; D might be TRBD1 (5 bases). This CDR3 region has 19 residues. Trimming left V 0 bases short and J 2 bases short, with 20 bases between. Germline V lookup: CDR1 MGHRA, CDR2 YSYEKL. The CDR3 loop is CASSQDGVAGRGGNQPQHF. CDR3 bases: TGCGCCAGCAGCCAAGATGGGGTGGCAGGGCGGGGGGGCAATCAGCCCCAGCATTTT.

The chain employs TRBV7-3 and TRBJ2-3, with 7 positions matching TRBD2. The CDR3 is 16 amino acids. V trimming: 5 bases; J trimming: 4 bases; junction bases outside the gene matches: 12. CDR1 and CDR2 (germline): SGHTA, FQGTGA. The CDR3 is CASSTNPRDYADTQYF. The CDR3 bases are TGTGCCAGCAGCACAAATCCCCGGGACTATGCAGATACGCAGTATTTT.